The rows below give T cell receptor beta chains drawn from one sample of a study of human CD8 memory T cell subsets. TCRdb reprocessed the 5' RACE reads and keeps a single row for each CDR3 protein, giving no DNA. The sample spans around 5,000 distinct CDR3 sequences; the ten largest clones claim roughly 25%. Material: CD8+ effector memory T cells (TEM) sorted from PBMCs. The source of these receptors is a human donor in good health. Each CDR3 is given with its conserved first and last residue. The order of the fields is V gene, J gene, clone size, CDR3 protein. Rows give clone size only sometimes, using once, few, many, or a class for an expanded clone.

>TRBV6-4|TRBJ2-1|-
CASSPSGGNNEQFF
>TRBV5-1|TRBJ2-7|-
CASSLGTGAYEQYF
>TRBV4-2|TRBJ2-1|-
CASSFGQGADEQFF
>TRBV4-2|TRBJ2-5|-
CASSQDPAGGQETQYF
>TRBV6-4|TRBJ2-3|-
CASSVGGADTQYF
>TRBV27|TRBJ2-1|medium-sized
CASSLLVGRSYNEQFF
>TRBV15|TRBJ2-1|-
CATSRGEGSGRMVEQFF
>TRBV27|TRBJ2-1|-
CASSFQVGTSGSNEQFF
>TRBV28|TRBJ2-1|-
CASSILRRIYNEQFF
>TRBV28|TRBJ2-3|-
CASSLWGGSGTDTQYF
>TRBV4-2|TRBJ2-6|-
CASSQEGASSGANVLTF
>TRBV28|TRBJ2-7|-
CASSTLGRGEQYF
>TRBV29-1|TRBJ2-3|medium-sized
CSVVGGITGHTDTQYF
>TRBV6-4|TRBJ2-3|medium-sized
CASSESGLATDTQYF
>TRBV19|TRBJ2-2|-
CASSNTEQGETGELFF